This T cell receptor beta chain was captured in a study of human T cells and chemical hapten exposure. This clonotype was counted many times. Its cognate antigen is unknown. The study, taken as a whole, reports: Alopecia affecting every donor means their immune response may not match healthy people's.

Time point described: patch test 1, 2 weeks after DPC sensitization. Treatment indicated: therapeutic diphenylcyclopropenone sensitization with weekly scalp DPC. The library gave individual cDNA molecules unique molecular identifiers. TCRdb reanalysed the RACE reads using MiXCR and keeps one entry per CDR3 protein. Among fewer than 400,000 distinct CDR3 sequences listed, around 7% were seen once. The CDR3 runs 16 residues. V trimming: 8 bases; J trimming: 6 bases; junction bases outside the gene matches: 18. The receptor's source is a woman between 18 and 30 years old with alopecia areata. Some clones in this sample may be carry-over from other donors' samples. This rearrangement joins TRBV12-3 or TRBV12-4 to TRBJ1-2; 7 nucleotides agree with TRBD1. The sequencing here drew on whole blood, taken in connection with sensitization to the hapten diphenylcyclopropenone (DPC). CDR3 bases: TGTGCCAGCCATCCTATCGTTGACAGGGCGTTCGATGGCTACACCTTC. Translated: CASHPIVDRAFDGYTF.